This T cell receptor (beta chain) is from a study of CD8+CD57+ T cells in acquired aplastic anemia. Study context: Recorded DNA amounts for sorted CD4+ and CD8+ cells had an average of approximately 2.9 ug.

Genomic DNA acted as the template from which TCR beta VDJ combination and CDR3 sequence profiling were carried out. TCRdb used MiXCR to reprocess the reads, holding one entry per CDR3 protein. The sample lists around 290,000 distinct CDR3 sequences, approximately 58% seen once, with around 1.3% in the top ten. For sequencing, patients were chosen who had shown expansion of CD8+CD57+ cells by flow cytometry. Every patient was diagnosed with severe acquired aplastic anemia. Each patient gave a blood sample that was collected before any therapy had been received. Study-level findings and limits: The study identified roughly 29 CD8+ CDR3 sequences shared by patients and controls.

CDR1 and CDR2 from the germline V gene are SNHLY and FYNNEI. CDR3 length: 15 amino acids. Trimming took 6 bases from V and 6 from J; bases not matched to a gene: 8. By its share, this clonotype is medium-sized (0.01 to 0.1%). Its target is unknown. V is TRBV2 and J is TRBJ1-6; 7 bases match TRBD1. The sequenced material came from sorted CD4+, CD8+, or CD8+CD57+ T cells (not recorded which) from PBMCs. This sequence originates from a human donor with aplastic anemia. For the CDR3, the DNA is TGTGCCAGCAGGGCCGGGACAGTTACTAATTCACCCCTCCACTTT. It codes for CASRAGTVTNSPLHF. The entire variable domain, with the rest obtained from reference TRBV2 and TRBJ1-6, is as follows: EPEVTQTPSHQVTQMGQEVILRCVPISNHLYFYWYRQILGQKVEFLVSFYNNEISEKSEIFDDQFSVERPDGSNFTLKIRSTKLEDSAMYFCASRAGTVTNSPLHFGNGTRLTVT.